This TCR beta chain was profiled in a study of shared clonotypes between healthy human individuals. The wider study: The composition of the donors was two women and a few men aged 18 to 49.

None of the donors, who were healthy HIV-negative adults, had recently had acute infections or vaccinations. The junction had 6 bases not matched to a gene; V was cut back by 4 bases and J by 2 bases. This CDR3 has 16 residues. CDR1 is MNHNY, CDR2 SVGAGI, per germline (reference sequence). Method: immunoSEQ multiplex PCR; TCRdb's copy keeps in-frame clones and lacks some. Of 2.3 million or so clones in the sample, approximately 93% were seen once. J is TRBJ2-3 and V is TRBV6-6; 10 nucleotides match TRBD2. The receptor comes from a man between 18 and 29 years old in good health. Some clones in this sample may be carry-over from other donors' samples. Sequencing used naive CD4+ T cells from PBMCs. The subset: CD45RA+ positively selected. The CDR3 bases are TGTGCCAGCAGTTCACGGACTAGCGGATACACAGATACGCAGTATTTT. Encoded protein: CASSSRTSGYTDTQYF.